One sample yielded the 13 T cell receptor beta chains listed below, sequenced in a study of regulatory T cells in long-lasting Graves disease (dated by TCRdb to the early 2020s). The protocol used for the library was multiplex PCR. Sequencing was performed on an Illumina HiSeq 4000. To build TCR beta libraries, CDR3 regions were amplified by Arm-PCR using iRepertoire HTBI primers. Clones were called with MiXCR by TCRdb after fastp trimmed the public reads at Q25, and only in-frame beta chains were retained. For every CDR3 protein sequence, its rows merge into one entry that carries the most common genes and DNA. The sample yields some 340,000 distinct CDR3 sequences; 12% were counted once. The ten largest clones add up to about 20% of the sample. The intended sense of this specimen's time point label: newly diagnosed GD, antithyroid drugs for less than 3 months. For both TCR sequencing and RNA sequencing, RNA was extracted from PBMCs using TRIzol.

These same data were also listed under a study on T cells in Graves' hyperthyroidism and ophthalmopathy.

The sample was peripheral blood mononuclear cells (PBMCs), taken at new diagnosis, from a patient treated with antithyroid drugs. Every receptor here comes from a woman between 18 and 29 years old with Graves disease. Donor details come from another sample of the same person, matched by shared clones.

This clonotype was observed at least ten times. The rearrangement uses TRBV6-2 or TRBV6-3 and TRBJ2-2, with 9 bases aligning to TRBD2. CDR3 size: 15 residues. CDR1 is MNHEY, CDR2 SVGEGT, per germline. Germline trimming cut 8 bases from V and 5 bases from J; bases unmatched to any gene: 9. CDR3 DNA sequence: TGTGCCAGCGATCGAGCGGGAGGAGGGACCGGGGAGCTGTTTTTT. Encoded protein: CASDRAGGGTGELFF.

This clonotype was found many times. V and J are TRBV28 and TRBJ2-3; D remains ambiguous. This CDR3 region has 20 residues. Germline V CDR1 and CDR2: MDHEN, SYDVKM. The germline V and J ends were trimmed by 3 bases and 3 bases, with 28 bases remaining between them. The CDR3 DNA reads as TGTGCCAGCAGTTTCGTTTCGGCTTTAGGCGCGGAAGTTCAGACAGATACGCAGTATTTT. Protein product: CASSFVSALGAEVQTDTQYF.

The genes are TRBV6-5 and TRBJ2-2; TRBD2 aligns across 9 bases. V was clipped by 0 bases and J by 3 bases; unmatched bases: 2. Per the germline V gene, CDR1 is MNHEY and CDR2 is SVGAGI. The CDR3 is 16 amino acids. The CDR3, as DNA: TGTGCCAGCAGTTACTCCACTAGCGGGTACACCGGGGAGCTGTTTTTT. Its protein is CASSYSTSGYTGELFF.

At least ten counts were recorded for this clonotype. This chain uses TRBV20-1 with TRBJ1-1; no reliable D call. The V gene lost 5 bases and the J gene lost 5 bases, with 12 bases spanning the gap. This CDR3 is built from 12 residues. Germline-derived CDR1 and CDR2 are DFQATT and SNEGSKA (reference sequence). The CDR3 loop reads CSAGRDRTEAFF. CDR3 coding DNA: TGCAGTGCTGGGAGGGATCGAACTGAAGCTTTCTTT.

This clonotype was detected many times. This sequence joins TRBV6-1 and TRBJ2-3, with TRBD1 matching over 8 bases. CDR3 size: 14 residues. Germline V lookup: CDR1 MNHNS, CDR2 SASEGT. Trimming removed 7 bases from V and 1 base from J; junction bases left unmatched: 4. The CDR3 loop is CASKQDRGTDTQYF. The DNA of the CDR3 is TGTGCCAGCAAGCAGGACAGGGGCACAGATACGCAGTATTTT.

This clonotype has ten or more counts. The rearrangement uses TRBV12-3 or TRBV12-4 and TRBJ2-1; weak D call: TRBD1 (5 bases). The V end lost 1 base, the J end lost 5 bases, and 12 bases lay between the germline ends. The CDR3 contains 15 residues. CDR3 coding DNA: TGTGCCAGCAGTTTAGTTCGGACACTGGACAATGAGCAGTTCTTC. Its protein product is CASSLVRTLDNEQFF.

This clonotype turned up a few times. This chain links TRBV15 with TRBJ1-2, with a possible D match to TRBD1 (5 bases). Germline V CDR1 and CDR2: LNHNV, YYDKDF (reference sequence). The V and J ends lost 5 bases and 4 bases respectively, with 14 bases between them. The CDR3 length is 14 residues. The DNA for the CDR3 is TGTGCCACCAGCGTAACCAGGGCGCTCTATGGCTACACCTTC. Translating it yields CATSVTRALYGYTF.

This clonotype has a count of ten or more. The CDR3 sequence: CASGLTRTGVWNTQYF. The CDR3 bases are TGTGCTAGTGGTTTGACCCGGACAGGCGTCTGGAATACGCAGTATTTT. The chain has TRBV12-5 and TRBJ2-3; 7 bases are shared with TRBD1. The CDR3 consists of 16 residues. Germline lookup yields CDR1 LGHNT and CDR2 FRNRAP. With 2 bases clipped from V and 7 bases from J, the junction kept 12 bases outside the gene matches.

This clonotype was observed at least ten times. The chain joins TRBV12-3 or TRBV12-4 to TRBJ1-3; D ambiguous. This CDR3 is 14 amino acids long. Trimming pared 0 bases from V and 6 bases from J, leaving 9 bases between. The CDR3 region is CASSLAGMANTIYF. The CDR3, as DNA: TGTGCCAGCAGTTTAGCGGGCATGGCAAACACCATATATTTT.

The table lists this clonotype with many counts. This sequence joins TRBV27 and TRBJ2-3; possible D gene TRBD2, 6 bases. The V gene lost 3 bases and the J gene lost 1 base, with 11 bases spanning the gap. Germline V CDR1 and CDR2: MNHEY, SMNVEV (reference sequence). The CDR3 extends over 15 amino acids. Here the CDR3 DNA reads TGTGCCAGCAGTTTGGCGGGGTTTCGCACAGATACGCAGTATTTT. It specifies CASSLAGFRTDTQYF.

This clonotype was observed at least ten times. The CDR3: CASSRIRDRGQNEQFF. The CDR3 DNA sequence: TGTGCCAGCAGCCGCATACGGGACAGGGGACAGAATGAGCAGTTCTTC. The chain recombines TRBV7-9 with TRBJ2-1, with TRBD1 identical over 10 bases. J lost 7 bases, V lost 5 bases, and 11 bases had no gene match. Germline V gene data show CDR1 as SEHNR and CDR2 as FQNEAQ (reference sequence). This CDR3 comprises 16 residues.

This clonotype was detected ten times or more. The chain uses TRBV7-2 and TRBJ2-3; 8 bases fit TRBD2. The V gene end was trimmed by 5 bases and the J gene end by 5 bases; junction bases not matched to a gene: 12. Germline values: CDR1 SGHTA, CDR2 FQGNSA. The CDR3 loop spans 16 amino acids. CDR3 bases: TGTGCCAGCAGCCGCGGCGGGCGGGGGGTCGAAGATACGCAGTATTTT. It codes for CASSRGGRGVEDTQYF.

This clonotype was recorded many times. J is TRBJ1-1 and V is TRBV19, with D perhaps TRBD1 (5 bases). The germline V gene encodes CDR1 LNHDA and CDR2 SQIVND (reference sequence). The CDR3 contains 14 residues. Deletions cut 5 bases from V and 1 base from J, with 11 bases between. In DNA form, the CDR3 reads TGTGCCAGTAGTTACGGGACGGAGAACACTGAAGCTTTCTTT. Translation: CASSYGTENTEAFF.